This T cell receptor (beta chain) was documented in a study of blood T cell repertoires in COVID-19. Study overall: In each case, the material was cDNA or gDNA derived from T cells, B-cell-depleted T cells, or PBMCs.

Germline V gives CDR1 MNHEY, CDR2 SVGEGT. The ends lost 2 bases at V and 3 bases at J; junction bases unmatched: 8. The CDR3 spans 16 residues. Some clones are missing from TCRdb's copy, which holds only in-frame ones; the method was immunoSEQ multiplex PCR. The repertoire holds approximately 240,000 clones, with around four fifths as singletons. The receptor was derived from a woman in her sixties or seventies who had recovered from COVID-19. V gene TRBV6-2 or TRBV6-3 combines with J gene TRBJ1-1, with 8 bases lining up with TRBD1. The sequencing input was peripheral blood. The CDR3 sequence is CASSYTRKTGDTEAFF. The CDR3 region has the DNA TGTGCCAGCAGTTACACCCGAAAGACAGGGGACACTGAAGCTTTCTTT.